This T cell receptor (beta chain) was sequenced in a study of shared clonotypes between healthy human individuals. V was pared by 6 bases and J by 3 bases, with 20 bases of the junction left unmatched. This CDR3 is built from 20 residues. Germline lookup yields CDR1 MDHEN and CDR2 SYDVKM. The naive CD8 subset, CD45RO-negative cells positively selected for CCR7, excluded terminally differentiated effector memory CD45RA+ cells. The authors' processing: Junction-only sequences produced by ImmunoSEQ had no quality scores, so filtering differed. Here immunoSEQ multiplex PCR was the method, and the copy in TCRdb shows in-frame clones only, minus some. The V and J calls and clone size are taken from that table; D and trimming were inferred from the DNA. The sample has roughly 2,000,000 clones; 85% to 95% are singletons. This clone was counted a single time. Its antigen is undetermined. Study-level points and caveats: The authors sampled blood alone, and tissue repertoires likely differ. Naive subsets usually exceeded memory subsets in estimated richness.

The sequence was obtained from a man aged 18 to 29 in good health. Some clones in this sample may be carry-over from other donors' samples. The sequencing input was naive CD8+ T cells from PBMCs. V and J are TRBV28 and TRBJ2-1; TRBD2 matches 10 bases. The CDR3 nucleotides are TGTGCCAGCAGCCTGCCCCTAGCGGGAGAGGTAGTGGGCTTCTACAATGAGCAGTTCTTC. Translated: CASSLPLAGEVVGFYNEQFF.